The following is a TCR beta chain sequence with its context. The data belong to a study of T cells expressing NK-cell markers. This CDR3 region has 14 residues. Per germline, CDR1 SGHRS and CDR2 YFSETQ. One entry per CDR3 protein, without DNA, is what TCRdb gives after re-calling the 5' RACE reads. Its table lists under 600,000 distinct CDR3 sequences. The rearrangement uses TRBV5-1 and TRBJ2-1; absent DNA, TCRdb's TRBD2 call cannot be checked. This clonotype originated in a woman in her forties or fifties in good health. The sequenced sample consisted of blood T cells: a sorted CD56 or NKG2C T cell subset, CD4+ or CD8+ T cells, or bulk PBMC T cells (not recorded which). CDR3 in amino acids: CASSLDGLAGEQFF.